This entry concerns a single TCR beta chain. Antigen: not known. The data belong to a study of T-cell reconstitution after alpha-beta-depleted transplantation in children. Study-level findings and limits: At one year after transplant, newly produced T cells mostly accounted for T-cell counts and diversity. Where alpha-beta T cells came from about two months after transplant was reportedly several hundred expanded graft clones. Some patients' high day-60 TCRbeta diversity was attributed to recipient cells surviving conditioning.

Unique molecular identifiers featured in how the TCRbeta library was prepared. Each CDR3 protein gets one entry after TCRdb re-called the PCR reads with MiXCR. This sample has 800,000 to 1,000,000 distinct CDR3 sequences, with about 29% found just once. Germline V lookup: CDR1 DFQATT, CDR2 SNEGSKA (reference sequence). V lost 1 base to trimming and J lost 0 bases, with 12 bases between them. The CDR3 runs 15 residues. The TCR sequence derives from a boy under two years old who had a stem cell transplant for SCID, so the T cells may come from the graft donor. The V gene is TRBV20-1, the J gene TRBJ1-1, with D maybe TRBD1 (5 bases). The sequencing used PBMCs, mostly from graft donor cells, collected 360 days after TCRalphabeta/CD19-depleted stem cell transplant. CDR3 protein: CSARGTRGLNTEAFF. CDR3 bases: TGCAGTGCTAGAGGAACGCGGGGGTTGAACACTGAAGCTTTCTTT.